Shown below are 8 T cell receptor beta chains from a single sample sequenced in a study of early T cells in non-severe SARS-CoV-2 infection. TCRdb reprocessed the 5' RACE reads via MiXCR and lists one record per CDR3 protein. Of about 50,000 distinct CDR3 sequences listed, over 5% are singletons. This specimen consisted of whole blood, obtained at baseline. These receptors were obtained from an adult who was a healthcare worker with PCR-confirmed SARS-CoV-2 infection or an uninfected control (not recorded which).

There are many counts of this clonotype. The chain joins TRBV12-3 or TRBV12-4 to TRBJ1-2, with D perhaps TRBD1 (5 bases). The CDR3 is 14 amino acids. Trimming cost V 6 bases and J 2 bases, with 13 bases left between them. The CDR3 region has the DNA TGTGCCAGCAGCCCGGGACCCGTGAACTATGGCTACACCTTC. Amino acids: CASSPGPVNYGYTF.

This clonotype appeared a few times. The V and J genes are TRBV12-1 and TRBJ2-5; TRBD1 is the table's D call and was not checked against the DNA. TRBV12-1 represents a pseudogene. The CDR3 spans 14 residues. CDR3 amino acids: CASSFTGGAETQYF. The CDR3 DNA reads TGTGCCAGCAGCTTCACAGGGGGTGCCGAGACCCAGTACTTC.

This clonotype occurred many times. This rearrangement joins TRBV6-5 to TRBJ2-1; 11 bases fit TRBD1. This CDR3 is built from 14 residues. After removal of 7 bases from V and 9 bases from J, the junction contained 8 bases not matched to a gene. The V gene's germline CDR1 is MNHEY and CDR2 SVGAGI. The CDR3 DNA reads TGTGCCAGCACCCGGGACAGGGGGATGGGTGAGCAGTTCTTC. This translates into CASTRDRGMGEQFF.

This clonotype has ten or more counts. V gene TRBV5-1 combines with J gene TRBJ2-3, with 9 nucleotides matching TRBD2. J lost 4 bases, V lost 2 bases, and 8 bases had no gene match. Germline CDR1 reads SGHRS; CDR2 reads YFSETQ. This CDR3 spans 16 amino acids. Written as DNA, the CDR3 is TGCGCCAGCAGCTTTTTAGCGGGAGATTTGGCAGATACGCAGTATTTT. Translation: CASSFLAGDLADTQYF.

This clonotype showed up just a few times. The chain combines TRBV29-1 with TRBJ2-7; TRBD1 aligns across 8 bases. The CDR3 contains 14 residues. V shed 5 bases and J 0 bases; nucleotides not matched to a gene: 6. The germline V gene encodes CDR1 SQVTM and CDR2 ANQGSEA. The CDR3 here is CSVRGQGHSYEQYF. CDR3 coding DNA: TGCAGCGTTAGAGGACAGGGCCACTCCTACGAGCAGTACTTC.

The chain recombines TRBV20-1 with TRBJ2-3, with unresolved D. This CDR3 has 15 amino acids. Trimming left V 0 bases short and J 2 bases short, with 12 bases between. Germline loops: CDR1 DFQATT, CDR2 SNEGSKA (reference sequence). This CDR3 reads CSARDPARPTDTQYF. The CDR3 DNA is TGCAGTGCTAGAGATCCCGCACGACCCACAGATACGCAGTATTTT.

This clonotype was counted a few times. The V call is TRBV10-3, the J call TRBJ2-1, with 10 bases aligning to TRBD1. V lost 2 bases and J lost 7; bases outside the gene matches: 8. The CDR3 totals 16 residues. Germline CDR1 reads ENHRY; CDR2 reads SYGVKD. CDR3 nucleotide sequence: TGTGCCATCAGTGAGCCGACAGGGGGCCGCAGGAATGAGCAGTTCTTC. This sequence encodes CAISEPTGGRRNEQFF.

This clonotype has only a few counts. The chain links TRBV29-1 to TRBJ2-1; 8 nucleotides align to TRBD1. Germline values: CDR1 SQVTM, CDR2 ANQGSEA. The V and J ends lost 3 bases and 4 bases, in that order; junction bases with no gene match: 8. CDR3 length: 15 amino acids. CDR3 bases: TGCAGCGTTGATCCGACAGGGGACCCTTACAATGAGCAGTTCTTC. Its translation is CSVDPTGDPYNEQFF.